These T cell receptor beta chains were read from a single sample in a study of blood T cell repertoires in COVID-19. Assay: immunoSEQ multiplex PCR; the TCRdb copy retains only in-frame clones and omits some. The data contain 150,000 to 200,000 clones, about 86% of them seen just once; the ten biggest clones take up approximately 7.9%. The source material was PBMCs or T cells enriched from blood (not recorded which). These receptors all come from a man in his forties or fifties who had recovered from COVID-19. Both conserved end residues are part of each CDR3. Each record gives: J gene, D gene, V gene, clone size, CDR3 DNA, CDR3 protein. D genes are given only for firm matches. Clone size is stated in some rows and not others, as once, few, many or a class when expanded.

J gene: TRBJ1-5; D gene: NA; V gene: TRBV2; clone size: NA; CDR3 DNA: TGTGCCAGCGGTCGCCGGGGGATCGGTAATCAGCCCCAGCATTTT; CDR3 protein: CASGRRGIGNQPQHF
J gene: TRBJ2-3; D gene: TRBD2; V gene: TRBV28; clone size: few; CDR3 DNA: TGTGCCAGCAGTATACTAGCGGGGATAGATACGCAGTATTTT; CDR3 protein: CASSILAGIDTQYF
J gene: TRBJ2-7; D gene: NA; V gene: TRBV23-1; clone size: once; CDR3 DNA: TGCGCCAGCAGTCAATCGAAGAGGACAGACTACGAGCAGTACTTC; CDR3 protein: CASSQSKRTDYEQYF
J gene: TRBJ1-1; D gene: TRBD1; V gene: TRBV30; clone size: NA; CDR3 DNA: TGTGCCTGGAACCTCGGCAGGGGGGTTACTGAAGCTTTCTTT; CDR3 protein: CAWNLGRGVTEAFF
J gene: TRBJ1-3; D gene: NA; V gene: TRBV28; clone size: few; CDR3 DNA: TGTGCCAGCAGTCCCGGACTCTCTGGAAACACCATATATTTT; CDR3 protein: CASSPGLSGNTIYF
J gene: TRBJ2-1; D gene: TRBD2; V gene: TRBV5-1; clone size: NA; CDR3 DNA: TGCGCCAGCAGCTTAAAAAGCGGGGGGGCCTACAATGAGCAGTTCTTC; CDR3 protein: CASSLKSGGAYNEQFF
J gene: TRBJ2-2; D gene: NA; V gene: TRBV6-5; clone size: NA; CDR3 DNA: TGTGCCAGCAGTTCTCCGGGACAGAACACCGGGGAGCTGTTTTTT; CDR3 protein: CASSSPGQNTGELFF
J gene: TRBJ2-7; D gene: TRBD1; V gene: TRBV28; clone size: NA; CDR3 DNA: TGTGCCAGCAGTCCCGCCGGGACAGGGGCCGACGAGCAGTACTTC; CDR3 protein: CASSPAGTGADEQYF
J gene: TRBJ1-2; D gene: TRBD1; V gene: TRBV9; clone size: NA; CDR3 DNA: TGTGCCAGCAGCGTCAGGGGGAGATACACCTTC; CDR3 protein: CASSVRGRYTF
J gene: TRBJ1-2; D gene: NA; V gene: TRBV6-1; clone size: NA; CDR3 DNA: TGTGCCAGCAGTGTAAGACAGGTCTACACCTCAAACTATGGCTACACCTTC; CDR3 protein: CASSVRQVYTSNYGYTF
J gene: TRBJ1-1; D gene: NA; V gene: TRBV2; clone size: NA; CDR3 DNA: TGTGCCAGCAGCGAGACAGCGAACACTGAAGCTTTCTTT; CDR3 protein: CASSETANTEAFF
J gene: TRBJ1-2; D gene: TRBD1; V gene: TRBV7-9; clone size: NA; CDR3 DNA: TGTGCCAGCAGCTCTGCGGGACAGGTAGATGGCTACACCTTC; CDR3 protein: CASSSAGQVDGYTF
J gene: TRBJ1-4; D gene: TRBD1; V gene: TRBV5-8; clone size: NA; CDR3 DNA: TGTGCCAGCAGCACCGGGACAGGGGGCGGTAATGAAAAACTGTTTTTT; CDR3 protein: CASSTGTGGGNEKLFF
J gene: TRBJ1-4; D gene: NA; V gene: TRBV5-4; clone size: once; CDR3 DNA: TGTGCCTACCGCGGAGACAGCCAGACAACAACTAATGAAAAACTGTTTTTT; CDR3 protein: CAYRGDSQTTTNEKLFF
J gene: TRBJ1-6; D gene: NA; V gene: TRBV30; clone size: NA; CDR3 DNA: TGTGCCTGGAGTTACAGAAATTCACCCCTCCACTTT; CDR3 protein: CAWSYRNSPLHF
J gene: TRBJ2-2; D gene: NA; V gene: TRBV3-1/TRBV3-2; clone size: few; CDR3 DNA: TGTGCCAGCAGCCAAGGATCTGGGGAGACTGGGGAGCTGTTTTTT; CDR3 protein: CASSQGSGETGELFF
J gene: TRBJ2-3; D gene: NA; V gene: TRBV2; clone size: NA; CDR3 DNA: TGTGCCAGCAGTGCTAGCGGCACAGATACGCAGTATTTT; CDR3 protein: CASSASGTDTQYF
J gene: TRBJ2-5; D gene: TRBD2; V gene: TRBV9; clone size: NA; CDR3 DNA: TGTGCCAGCAGCGCCGGGACTAGCGTTCAAGAGACCCAGTACTTC; CDR3 protein: CASSAGTSVQETQYF
J gene: TRBJ1-1; D gene: NA; V gene: TRBV9; clone size: NA; CDR3 DNA: TGTGCCAGCAGCGTAGATACCGGGCTCCCCCGGGGAGCTTTCTTT; CDR3 protein: CASSVDTGLPRGAFF
J gene: TRBJ2-2; D gene: TRBD1; V gene: TRBV5-1; clone size: few; CDR3 DNA: TGCGCCAGCAGGCAAGGACAGGGGGACACCGGGGAGCTGTTTTTT; CDR3 protein: CASRQGQGDTGELFF
J gene: TRBJ1-2; D gene: NA; V gene: TRBV18; clone size: NA; CDR3 DNA: TGTGCCAGCTCACCCGACTTTTCTTCCAACTATGGCTACACCTTC; CDR3 protein: CASSPDFSSNYGYTF
J gene: TRBJ2-1; D gene: TRBD2; V gene: TRBV5-1; clone size: once; CDR3 DNA: TGCGCCAGCAGCTTGGTAGCGGGGGGAAACAATGAGCAGTTCTTC; CDR3 protein: CASSLVAGGNNEQFF
J gene: TRBJ1-1; D gene: TRBD1; V gene: TRBV10-3; clone size: NA; CDR3 DNA: TGTGCCATAGCTTCACAGGGGCAGAACACTGAAGCTTTCTTT; CDR3 protein: CAIASQGQNTEAFF
J gene: TRBJ2-7; D gene: TRBD2; V gene: TRBV7-2; clone size: NA; CDR3 DNA: TGTGCCAGCAGCTTGGGTAGCGGGGGCCTCTCCTACGAGCAGTACTTC; CDR3 protein: CASSLGSGGLSYEQYF
J gene: TRBJ2-7; D gene: TRBD1; V gene: TRBV24-1; clone size: NA; CDR3 DNA: TGTGCCACCAGTGACCCCTCAGGGGGCGGGCAGTACTTC; CDR3 protein: CATSDPSGGGQYF
J gene: TRBJ2-2; D gene: TRBD2; V gene: TRBV4-1; clone size: NA; CDR3 DNA: TGCGCCAGCAGCCCCCAGGCGGGGGGCACCGGGGAGCTGTTTTTT; CDR3 protein: CASSPQAGGTGELFF
J gene: TRBJ2-7; D gene: NA; V gene: TRBV29-1; clone size: NA; CDR3 DNA: TGCAGCGTTGAAGGCGGATACGAGCAGTACTTC; CDR3 protein: CSVEGGYEQYF
J gene: TRBJ2-1; D gene: TRBD1; V gene: TRBV19; clone size: NA; CDR3 DNA: TGTGCCAGTCGGACAGGGGACTACAATGAGCAGTTCTTC; CDR3 protein: CASRTGDYNEQFF
J gene: TRBJ1-2; D gene: TRBD1; V gene: TRBV6-5; clone size: NA; CDR3 DNA: TGTGCCAGCACCAACAGGGGCTATGGCTACACCTTC; CDR3 protein: CASTNRGYGYTF
J gene: TRBJ2-1; D gene: NA; V gene: TRBV5-1; clone size: NA; CDR3 DNA: TGCGCCAGCAGCTTGGCCGGGTCCGGTGCTGACAATGAGCAGTTCTTC; CDR3 protein: CASSLAGSGADNEQFF
J gene: TRBJ1-5; D gene: NA; V gene: TRBV5-6; clone size: NA; CDR3 DNA: TGTGCCAGCAGCATTCGTTTATCGGGGGAGGGTAGCAATCAGCCCCAGCATTTT; CDR3 protein: CASSIRLSGEGSNQPQHF
J gene: TRBJ1-5; D gene: TRBD1; V gene: TRBV5-4; clone size: NA; CDR3 DNA: TGTGCCAGCAGCCGGGGACAGGGGGCGGATCAGCCCCAGCATTTT; CDR3 protein: CASSRGQGADQPQHF
J gene: TRBJ2-7; D gene: TRBD1; V gene: TRBV6-5; clone size: NA; CDR3 DNA: TGTGCCAGCAGAAAGGGACAGGACACCTACGAGCAGTACTTC; CDR3 protein: CASRKGQDTYEQYF
J gene: TRBJ2-7; D gene: TRBD2; V gene: TRBV2; clone size: NA; CDR3 DNA: TGTGCCAGCAGTGACGGACTAGCGTCCGCCTACGAGCAGTACTTC; CDR3 protein: CASSDGLASAYEQYF
J gene: TRBJ1-2; D gene: TRBD1; V gene: TRBV12-5; clone size: few; CDR3 DNA: TGTGCTAGTGCCAAGGGACAGGGTGGCGGCTACACCTTC; CDR3 protein: CASAKGQGGGYTF
J gene: TRBJ2-3; D gene: TRBD2; V gene: TRBV28; clone size: NA; CDR3 DNA: TGTGCCAGCAGTTTCAAACTAGCGGGGGTGAACACAGATACGCAGTATTTT; CDR3 protein: CASSFKLAGVNTDTQYF
J gene: TRBJ1-1; D gene: TRBD1; V gene: TRBV6-5; clone size: NA; CDR3 DNA: TGTGCCAGCAGGAGGACAGGAGAGAACACTGAAGCTTTCTTT; CDR3 protein: CASRRTGENTEAFF
J gene: TRBJ2-7; D gene: TRBD1; V gene: TRBV15; clone size: NA; CDR3 DNA: TGTGCCACCAGCAGAGATAAGACAGGGTCGAGCTACGAGCAGTACTTC; CDR3 protein: CATSRDKTGSSYEQYF
J gene: TRBJ1-1; D gene: NA; V gene: TRBV10-3; clone size: NA; CDR3 DNA: TGTGCCATCAGTGATAATAGGGGACACTCGAACACTGAAGCTTTCTTT; CDR3 protein: CAISDNRGHSNTEAFF
J gene: TRBJ2-7; D gene: TRBD1; V gene: TRBV5-1; clone size: NA; CDR3 DNA: TGCGCCAGCAGCTTGGGAGGGACAGAATCCTACGAGCAGTACTTC; CDR3 protein: CASSLGGTESYEQYF
J gene: TRBJ1-2; D gene: TRBD1; V gene: TRBV2; clone size: NA; CDR3 DNA: TGTGCCAGCAGTGAAACGACAGGGGGCCTGCCTCTCCTCGGCTACACCTTC; CDR3 protein: CASSETTGGLPLLGYTF